Following are 2 T cell receptor beta chains from one sample sequenced in a study of blood T cell repertoires in COVID-19 (dated by TCRdb to the early 2020s). Library construction relied on the immunoSEQ multiplex PCR assay. The clones in this table, taken by TCRdb from immuneACCESS, are in-frame only. Not every clone is retained; where verified, under half of the shortfall comes from an unresolved V gene, and the cause of the rest is unknown. The sample yields approximately 140,000 clones; about 83% were counted once. The top ten constitute around 17% of the sample. Sequencing was done on a sample of peripheral blood. These receptors originate from a middle-aged man with acute or convalescent COVID-19.

The chain carries TRBV5-1 and TRBJ1-3, with D perhaps matching TRBD1 (6 bases). The V end lost 4 bases, the J end lost 3 bases, and 20 bases lay between the germline ends. This CDR3 contains 17 residues. Germline CDR1 SGHRS, CDR2 YFSETQ. CDR3 sequence (DNA): TGCGCCAGCAGCCCAAAGTCTGTGGGGGCACTTGGAAACACCATATATTTT. Its protein product is CASSPKSVGALGNTIYF.

The chain is built from TRBV24-1 and TRBJ2-1, with 15 bases lining up with TRBD2. Germline values: CDR1 KGHDR, CDR2 SFDVKD. Losses at the gene ends were 1 base for V and 8 bases for J; bases not matched to a gene: 5. This CDR3 spans 17 amino acids. As DNA, the CDR3 is TGTGCCACCAGTGATTTAGGACTAGCGGGGGGGCTGGATGAGCAGTTCTTC. It yields the protein CATSDLGLAGGLDEQFF.